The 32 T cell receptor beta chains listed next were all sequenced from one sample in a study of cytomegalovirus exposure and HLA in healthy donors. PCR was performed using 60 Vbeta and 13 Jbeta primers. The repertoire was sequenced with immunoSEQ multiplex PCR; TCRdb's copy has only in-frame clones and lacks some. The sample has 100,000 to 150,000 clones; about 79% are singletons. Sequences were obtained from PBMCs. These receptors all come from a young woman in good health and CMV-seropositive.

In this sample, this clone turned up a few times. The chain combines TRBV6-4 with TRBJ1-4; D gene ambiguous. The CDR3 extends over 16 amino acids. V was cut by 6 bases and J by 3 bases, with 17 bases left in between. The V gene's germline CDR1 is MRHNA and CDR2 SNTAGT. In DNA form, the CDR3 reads TGTGCCAGCAGCTCCAGGAGGATCGGGCCTAATGAAAAACTGTTTTTT. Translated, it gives CASSSRRIGPNEKLFF.

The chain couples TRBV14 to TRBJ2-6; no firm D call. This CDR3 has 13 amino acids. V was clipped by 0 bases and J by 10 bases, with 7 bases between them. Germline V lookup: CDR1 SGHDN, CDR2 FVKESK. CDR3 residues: CASSQDLYNVLTF. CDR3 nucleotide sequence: TGTGCCAGCAGCCAAGATTTATATAACGTCCTGACTTTC.

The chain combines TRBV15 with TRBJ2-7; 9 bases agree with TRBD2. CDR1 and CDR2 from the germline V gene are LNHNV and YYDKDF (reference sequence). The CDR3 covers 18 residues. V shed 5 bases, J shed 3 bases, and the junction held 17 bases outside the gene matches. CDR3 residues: CATSADDPGTSSFYEQYF. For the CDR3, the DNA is TGTGCCACCAGCGCTGATGACCCAGGGACTAGCTCCTTCTACGAGCAGTACTTC.

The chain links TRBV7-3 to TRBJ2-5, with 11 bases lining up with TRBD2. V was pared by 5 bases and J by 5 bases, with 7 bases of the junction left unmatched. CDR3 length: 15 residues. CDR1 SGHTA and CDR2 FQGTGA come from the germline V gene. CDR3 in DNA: TGTGCCAGCAGCATTAGCGGGGGGGCCCTTGAGACCCAGTACTTC. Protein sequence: CASSISGGALETQYF.

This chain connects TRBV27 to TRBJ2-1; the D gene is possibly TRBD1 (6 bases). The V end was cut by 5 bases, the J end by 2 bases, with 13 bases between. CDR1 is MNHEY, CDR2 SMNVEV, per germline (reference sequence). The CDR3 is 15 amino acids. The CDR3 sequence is CASSLGQLAYNEQFF. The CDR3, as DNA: TGTGCCAGCAGTCTCGGACAGTTAGCCTACAATGAGCAGTTCTTC.

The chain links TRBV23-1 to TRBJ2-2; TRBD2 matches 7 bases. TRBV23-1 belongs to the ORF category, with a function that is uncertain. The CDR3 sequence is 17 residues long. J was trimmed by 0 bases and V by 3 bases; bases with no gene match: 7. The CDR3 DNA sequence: TGCGCCAGCAGTCACTCTACCCGGGGGGCGAACACCGGGGAGCTGTTTTTT. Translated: CASSHSTRGANTGELFF.

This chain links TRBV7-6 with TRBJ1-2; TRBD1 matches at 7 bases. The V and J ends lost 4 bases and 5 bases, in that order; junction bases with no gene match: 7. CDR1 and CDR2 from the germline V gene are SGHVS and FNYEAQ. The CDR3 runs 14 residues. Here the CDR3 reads CASSSQGVSYGYTF. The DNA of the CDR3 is TGTGCCAGCAGCTCTCAGGGGGTTAGTTATGGCTACACCTTC.

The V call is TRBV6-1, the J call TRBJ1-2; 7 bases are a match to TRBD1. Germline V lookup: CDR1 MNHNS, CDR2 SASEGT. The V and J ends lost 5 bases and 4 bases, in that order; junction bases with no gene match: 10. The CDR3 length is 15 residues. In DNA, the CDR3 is TGTGCCAGCAGTACTGGGGGACAGATTTCCTATGGCTACACCTTC. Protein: CASSTGGQISYGYTF.

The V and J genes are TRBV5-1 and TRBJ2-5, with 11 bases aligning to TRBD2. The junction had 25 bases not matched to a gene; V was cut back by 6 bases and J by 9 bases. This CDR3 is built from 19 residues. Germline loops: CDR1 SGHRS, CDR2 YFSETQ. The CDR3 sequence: CASTPEASGGPTWRRPQYF. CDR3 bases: TGCGCCAGCACCCCAGAGGCTAGCGGGGGGCCTACCTGGAGGCGGCCCCAGTACTTC.

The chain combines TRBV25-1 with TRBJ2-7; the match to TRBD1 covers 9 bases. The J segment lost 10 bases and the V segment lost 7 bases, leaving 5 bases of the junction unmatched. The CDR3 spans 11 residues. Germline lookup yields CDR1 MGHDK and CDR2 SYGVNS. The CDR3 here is CASTPGQGQYF. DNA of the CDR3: TGTGCCAGCACCCCGGGACAGGGACAGTACTTC.

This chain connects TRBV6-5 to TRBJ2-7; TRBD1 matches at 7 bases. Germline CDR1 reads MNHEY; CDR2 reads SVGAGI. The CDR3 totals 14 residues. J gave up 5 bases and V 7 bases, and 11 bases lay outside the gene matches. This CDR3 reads CASKQGLYVDEQYF. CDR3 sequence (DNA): TGTGCCAGCAAACAGGGGCTATACGTTGACGAGCAGTACTTC.

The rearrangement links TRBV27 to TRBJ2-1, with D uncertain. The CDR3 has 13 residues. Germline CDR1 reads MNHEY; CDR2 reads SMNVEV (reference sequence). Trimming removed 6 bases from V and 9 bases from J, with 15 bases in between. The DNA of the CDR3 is TGTGCCAGCAGACTATTTGAGGCGAGTGAGCAGTTCTTC. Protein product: CASRLFEASEQFF.

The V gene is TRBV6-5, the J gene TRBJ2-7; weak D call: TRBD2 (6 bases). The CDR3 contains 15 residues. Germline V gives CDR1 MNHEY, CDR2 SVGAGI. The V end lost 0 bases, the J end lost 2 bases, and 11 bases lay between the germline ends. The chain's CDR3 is CASSYSKEGTYEQYF. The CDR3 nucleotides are TGTGCCAGCAGTTACTCTAAGGAGGGTACCTACGAGCAGTACTTC.

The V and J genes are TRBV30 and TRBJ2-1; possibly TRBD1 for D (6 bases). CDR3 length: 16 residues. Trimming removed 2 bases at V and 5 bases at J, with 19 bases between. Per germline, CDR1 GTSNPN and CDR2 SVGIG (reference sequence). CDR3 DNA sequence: TGTGCCTGGAGTTGGGAGTTCGTGGACAGCCACAATGAGCAGTTCTTC. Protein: CAWSWEFVDSHNEQFF.

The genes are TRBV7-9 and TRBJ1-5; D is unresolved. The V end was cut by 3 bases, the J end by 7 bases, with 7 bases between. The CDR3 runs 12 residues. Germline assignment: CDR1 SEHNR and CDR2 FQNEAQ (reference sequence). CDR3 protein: CASSFLDQPQHF. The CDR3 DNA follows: TGTGCCAGCAGCTTCCTAGACCAGCCCCAGCATTTT.

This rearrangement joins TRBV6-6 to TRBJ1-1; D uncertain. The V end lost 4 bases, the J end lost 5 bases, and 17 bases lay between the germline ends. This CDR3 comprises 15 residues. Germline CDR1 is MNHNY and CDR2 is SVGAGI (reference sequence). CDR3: CASSSQVLPSTEAFF. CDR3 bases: TGTGCCAGCAGTTCTCAGGTCCTGCCGAGTACTGAAGCTTTCTTT.

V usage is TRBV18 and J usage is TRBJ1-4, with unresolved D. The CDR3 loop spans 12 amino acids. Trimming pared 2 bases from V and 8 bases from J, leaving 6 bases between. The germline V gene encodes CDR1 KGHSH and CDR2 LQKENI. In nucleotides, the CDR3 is TGTGCCAGCTCACCATCGGGAGAAAAACTGTTTTTT. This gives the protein CASSPSGEKLFF.

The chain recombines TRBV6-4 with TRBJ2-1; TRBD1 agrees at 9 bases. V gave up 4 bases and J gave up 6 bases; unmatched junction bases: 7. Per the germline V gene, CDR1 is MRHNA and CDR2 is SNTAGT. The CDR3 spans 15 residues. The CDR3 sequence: CASSVSGTGSNEQFF. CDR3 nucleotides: TGTGCCAGCAGTGTCTCAGGGACAGGGAGCAATGAGCAGTTCTTC.

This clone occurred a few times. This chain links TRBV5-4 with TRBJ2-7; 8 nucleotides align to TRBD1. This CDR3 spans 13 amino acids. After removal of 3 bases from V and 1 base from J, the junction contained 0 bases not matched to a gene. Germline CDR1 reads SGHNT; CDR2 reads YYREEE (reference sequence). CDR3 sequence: CASSWDRSYEQYF. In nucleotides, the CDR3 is TGTGCCAGCAGCTGGGACAGGTCCTACGAGCAGTACTTC.

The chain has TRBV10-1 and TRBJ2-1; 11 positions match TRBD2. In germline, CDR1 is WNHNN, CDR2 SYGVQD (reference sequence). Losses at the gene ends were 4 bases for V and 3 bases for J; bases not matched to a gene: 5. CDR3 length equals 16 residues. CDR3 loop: CASSVGLAGGYNEQFF. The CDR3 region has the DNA TGCGCCAGCAGTGTAGGGCTAGCGGGGGGCTACAATGAGCAGTTCTTC.

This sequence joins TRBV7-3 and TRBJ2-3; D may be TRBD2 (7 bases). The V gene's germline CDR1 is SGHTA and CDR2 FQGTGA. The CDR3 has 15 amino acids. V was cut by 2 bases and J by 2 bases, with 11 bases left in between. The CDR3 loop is CASSLRAGATDTQYF. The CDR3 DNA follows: TGTGCCAGCAGCTTACGGGCGGGGGCCACAGATACGCAGTATTTT. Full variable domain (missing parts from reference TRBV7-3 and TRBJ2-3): GAGVSQTPSNKVTEKGKYVELRCDPISGHTALYWYRQSLGQGPEFLIYFQGTGAADDSGLPNDRFFAVRPEGSVSTLKIQRTERGDSAVYLCASSLRAGATDTQYFGPGTRLTVL.

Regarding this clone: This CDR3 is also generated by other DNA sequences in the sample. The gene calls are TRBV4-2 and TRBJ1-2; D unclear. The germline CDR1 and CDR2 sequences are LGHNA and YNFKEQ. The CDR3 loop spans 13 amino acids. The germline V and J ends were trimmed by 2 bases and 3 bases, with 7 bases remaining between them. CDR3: CASSQPPDYGYTF. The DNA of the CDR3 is TGTGCCAGCAGCCAACCCCCGGACTATGGCTACACCTTC.

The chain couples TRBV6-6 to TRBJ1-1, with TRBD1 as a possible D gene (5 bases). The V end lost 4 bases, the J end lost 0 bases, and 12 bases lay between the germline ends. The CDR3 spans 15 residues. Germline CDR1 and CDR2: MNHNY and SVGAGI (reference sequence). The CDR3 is CASSFGGALNTEAFF. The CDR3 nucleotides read TGTGCCAGCAGTTTTGGAGGGGCCTTGAACACTGAAGCTTTCTTT.

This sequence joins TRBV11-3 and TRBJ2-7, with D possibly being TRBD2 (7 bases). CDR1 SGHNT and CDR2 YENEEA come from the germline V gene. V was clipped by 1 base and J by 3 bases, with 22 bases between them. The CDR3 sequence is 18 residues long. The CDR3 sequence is CASSLGTAGGTVHYEQYF. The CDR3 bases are TGTGCCAGCAGCTTAGGGACAGCCGGGGGGACGGTCCACTACGAGCAGTACTTC.

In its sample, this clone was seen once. DNA for the CDR3: TGTGCCAGCAGTTACGCGGGGGGGGACACTGAAGCTTTCTTT. It yields the protein CASSYAGGDTEAFF. The chain employs TRBV6-5 and TRBJ1-1, with D perhaps TRBD1 (5 bases). Germline lookup yields CDR1 MNHEY and CDR2 SVGAGI. This CDR3 spans 14 amino acids. The V and J ends lost 2 bases and 3 bases respectively, with 10 bases between them.

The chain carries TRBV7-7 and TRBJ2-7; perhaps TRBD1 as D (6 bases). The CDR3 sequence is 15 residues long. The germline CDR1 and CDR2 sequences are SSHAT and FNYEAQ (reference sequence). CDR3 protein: CASRLGTRPAVEQYF. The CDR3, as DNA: TGTGCTAGCCGCTTGGGGACACGGCCGGCTGTCGAGCAGTACTTC.

CDR3 protein: CARSPRDRGSDEQYF. In DNA, the CDR3 is TGTGCCAGAAGCCCCCGGGACAGGGGTAGCGACGAGCAGTACTTC. The chain joins TRBV5-3 to TRBJ2-7; 10 bases line up with TRBD1. TRBV5-3 is noted as an ORF with a role that remains uncertain. J was trimmed by 5 bases and V by 4 bases; bases with no gene match: 9. CDR3 length equals 15 residues.

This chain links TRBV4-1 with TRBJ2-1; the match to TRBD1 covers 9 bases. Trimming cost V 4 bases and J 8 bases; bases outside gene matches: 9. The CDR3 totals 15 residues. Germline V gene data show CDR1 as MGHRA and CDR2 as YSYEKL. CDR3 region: CASSRTGGEVDEQFF. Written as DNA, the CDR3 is TGCGCCAGCAGCCGAACAGGGGGCGAGGTAGATGAGCAGTTCTTC.

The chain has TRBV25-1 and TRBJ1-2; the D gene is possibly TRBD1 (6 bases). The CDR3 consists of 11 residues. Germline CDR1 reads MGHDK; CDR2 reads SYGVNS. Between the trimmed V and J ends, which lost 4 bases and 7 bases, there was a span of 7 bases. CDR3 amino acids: CASSGGGGYTF. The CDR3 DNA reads TGTGCCAGCAGTGGAGGGGGTGGCTACACCTTC.

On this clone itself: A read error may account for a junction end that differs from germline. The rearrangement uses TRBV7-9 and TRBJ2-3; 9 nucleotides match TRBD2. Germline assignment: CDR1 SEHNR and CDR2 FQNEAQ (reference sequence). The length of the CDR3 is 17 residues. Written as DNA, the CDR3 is TGTTCCAGCAGCTACTCTAGCGGGGTCGGGAAAACAGATACGCAGTATTTT. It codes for CSSSYSSGVGKTDTQYF.

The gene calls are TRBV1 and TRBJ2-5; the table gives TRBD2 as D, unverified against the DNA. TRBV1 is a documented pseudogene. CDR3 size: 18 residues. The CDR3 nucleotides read TGCACCAGCAGCGACCTTGGGGCTAGGGGAGGCCGCGGAGAGACCCAGTACTTC. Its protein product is CTSSDLGARGGRGETQYF.

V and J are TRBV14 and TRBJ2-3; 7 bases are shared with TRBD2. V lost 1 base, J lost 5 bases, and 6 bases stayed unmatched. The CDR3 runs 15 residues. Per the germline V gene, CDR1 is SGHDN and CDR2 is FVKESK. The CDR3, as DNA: TGTGCCAGCAGCCAAGGACTAGCTGGTATAGATACGCAGTATTTT. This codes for CASSQGLAGIDTQYF. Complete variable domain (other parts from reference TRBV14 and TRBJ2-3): EAGVTQFPSHSVIEKGQTVTLRCDPISGHDNLYWYRRVMGKEIKFLLHFVKESKQDESGMPNNRFLAERTGGTYSTLKVQPAELEDSGVYFCASSQGLAGIDTQYFGPGTRLTVL.